These 13 T cell receptor beta chains share one sample of origin, sequenced in a study of OX40 agonist ivuxolimab in advanced cancers. The repertoire was sequenced with immunoSEQ multiplex PCR; TCRdb's copy has only in-frame clones and lacks some. This table has tens of thousands of clones, approximately 90% appearing once. The specimen was CD4+ or CD8+ T cells sorted from blood, collected in a trial of the OX40 agonist ivuxolimab. These receptors all come from an adult with an advanced solid tumor such as melanoma, head and neck, liver or kidney cancer.

The chain combines TRBV7-9 with TRBJ1-4; 8 positions agree with TRBD1. V trimming: 5 bases; J trimming: 8 bases; junction bases outside the gene matches: 7. The CDR3 contains 14 residues. Germline V gene lookup returns CDR1 SEHNR and CDR2 FQNEAQ (reference sequence). The CDR3 nucleotides read TGTGCCAGCAGCCCGTGGACAGGGCCGGAAAAACTGTTTTTT. It specifies CASSPWTGPEKLFF.

J is TRBJ2-7 and V is TRBV5-1; TRBD2 might be the D (6 bases). Germline CDR1 reads SGHRS; CDR2 reads YFSETQ. V lost 4 bases, J lost 2 bases, and 13 bases lay in between. The CDR3 spans 14 residues. This CDR3 is CASSQTSLAYEQYF. In DNA form, the CDR3 reads TGCGCCAGCAGCCAAACTAGCCTCGCCTACGAGCAGTACTTC.

The rearrangement links TRBV5-1 to TRBJ2-2, with D perhaps matching TRBD2 (5 bases). The ends were cut back, 0 bases at V and 6 bases at J, with 9 bases in the middle. Per germline, CDR1 SGHRS and CDR2 YFSETQ. There are 14 residues in the CDR3. The chain's CDR3 is CASSLDVGAGELFF. The CDR3, as DNA: TGCGCCAGCAGCTTGGATGTGGGAGCCGGGGAGCTGTTTTTT.

The chain uses TRBV7-6 and TRBJ2-5; 7 bases fit TRBD1. Germline CDR1 reads SGHVS; CDR2 reads FNYEAQ. With V trimmed by 1 base and J by 2 bases, 10 bases remained unmatched. This CDR3 is built from 17 residues. CDR3 in amino acids: CASSLGGRDSLQETQYF. CDR3 bases: TGTGCCAGCAGCTTAGGGGGCCGGGACAGCCTTCAAGAGACCCAGTACTTC.

The V and J genes are TRBV29-1 and TRBJ1-1; TRBD1 agrees at 10 bases. V lost 7 bases to trimming and J lost 1 base; unmatched junction nucleotides: 3. The CDR3 contains 13 residues. Germline assignment: CDR1 SQVTM and CDR2 ANQGSEA. As DNA, the CDR3 is TGCAGCGCCAGGACAGGGGGGAACACTGAAGCTTTCTTT. Its translation: CSARTGGNTEAFF.

The J gene is TRBJ1-2, the V gene TRBV6-5; a weak D match, TRBD1 (5 bases). The CDR3 runs 15 residues. Germline V CDR1 and CDR2: MNHEY, SVGAGI. Trimming took off 7 bases at V and 7 bases at J, with 22 bases between the two ends. The CDR3, as DNA: TGTGCCAGCACCAGAGGAGGCAGGGAAACATTTGGCTACACCTTC. It codes for CASTRGGRETFGYTF.

The V call is TRBV7-9, the J call TRBJ1-1; 9 bases line up with TRBD1. CDR3 length: 19 amino acids. Per germline, CDR1 SEHNR and CDR2 FQNEAQ (reference sequence). The ends lost 5 bases at V and 2 bases at J; junction bases unmatched: 18. CDR3 sequence: CASSLSRPTGGGVNTEAFF. CDR3 nucleotide sequence: TGTGCCAGCAGCCTAAGCCGCCCGACAGGGGGGGGAGTAAACACTGAAGCTTTCTTT.

The CDR3 reads CASSFGSGTGELFF. The CDR3 nucleotides are TGTGCCAGCAGTTTTGGTAGCGGCACCGGGGAGCTGTTTTTT. The rearrangement links TRBV6-4 to TRBJ2-2; D is perhaps TRBD2 (6 bases). Germline loops: CDR1 MRHNA, CDR2 SNTAGT. Between the trimmed V and J ends, which lost 5 bases and 4 bases, there was a span of 11 bases. The CDR3 is made up of 14 amino acids.

The chain carries TRBV12-2 and TRBJ2-7; TRBD1 is the table's D call and was not checked against the DNA. TRBV12-2 is a pseudogene. The CDR3 loop spans 15 amino acids. The CDR3: CASRFRQLLDYEQYF. For the CDR3, the DNA is TGTGCAAGTCGCTTCCGACAGCTCCTTGACTACGAGCAGTACTTC.

This chain uses TRBV18 with TRBJ2-2; 7 bases are shared with TRBD2. There are 17 residues in the CDR3. Germline V gene lookup returns CDR1 KGHSH and CDR2 LQKENI. With V trimmed by 2 bases and J by 4 bases, 10 bases remained unmatched. The CDR3, as DNA: TGTGCCAGCTCACCAACCGGAGGCGGGGGAGGCACCGGGGAGCTGTTTTTT. It yields the protein CASSPTGGGGGTGELFF. Together with reference TRBV18 and TRBJ2-2, the CDR3 gives the full variable domain: NAGVMQNPRHLVRRRGQEARLRCSPMKGHSHVYWYRQLPEEGLKFMVYLQKENIIDESGMPKERFSAEFPKEGPSILRIQQVVRGDSAAYFCASSPTGGGGGTGELFFGEGSRLTVL.

V is TRBV10-3 and J is TRBJ2-3, with D unresolved. The CDR3 is 15 amino acids. Trimming shortened V by 7 bases and J by 2 bases, and 16 bases separated the two germline ends. Germline V gene sequence: CDR1 ENHRY, CDR2 SYGVKD. The CDR3 loop is CAINSWGRNTDTQYF. The CDR3 DNA reads TGTGCCATCAATAGTTGGGGTCGTAACACAGATACGCAGTATTTT.

This chain connects TRBV7-6 to TRBJ2-7; D call uncertain. Per germline, CDR1 SGHVS and CDR2 FNYEAQ. The CDR3 consists of 14 residues. Trimming stripped 2 bases from V and 4 bases from J, with 12 bases between. The CDR3 region is CASSLSSSGYEQYF. CDR3 coding DNA: TGTGCCAGCAGCTTAAGTTCCAGTGGGTACGAGCAGTACTTC.

This chain uses TRBV2 with TRBJ2-1; D perhaps matches TRBD2 (5 bases). Germline loops: CDR1 SNHLY, CDR2 FYNNEI. V lost 2 bases and J lost 4, with 15 bases in between. CDR3 length equals 16 residues. CDR3 coding DNA: TGTGCCAGCAGTGAACTGGGTGGGAGCAGGTACAATGAGCAGTTCTTC. It encodes CASSELGGSRYNEQFF.